Presented here are 31 T cell receptor beta chains from one specimen sequenced in a study of Ad26.COV2.S vaccination and SARS-CoV-2 variants. Sequencing used immunoSEQ multiplex PCR; TCRdb keeps in-frame clones, though not all of them. Of about 240,000 clones detected, approximately 90% appear once; the ten largest clones hold about 10%. Treatment described: around 19 received Ad26.COV2.S at low or high dose, single or two shots; about 5 received placebo; per-sample allocation not given. Sample collection was performed on day 63 after the first vaccine or placebo injection. Here the sequenced sample was peripheral blood, taken in a trial of Ad26.COV2.S vaccine versus placebo. These receptor sequences come from a person between 18 and 65 years old who received the Ad26.COV2.S COVID-19 vaccine or a placebo.

The table lists this clone with a few counts. V is TRBV6-1 and J is TRBJ2-7, with 14 positions matching TRBD2. The V gene's germline CDR1 is MNHNS and CDR2 SASEGT. Germline trimming cut 3 bases from V and 3 bases from J; bases unmatched to any gene: 1. The CDR3 sequence is 15 residues long. The CDR3 here is CASSETSGRVYEQYF. In DNA, the CDR3 is TGTGCCAGCAGTGAGACTAGCGGGAGGGTCTACGAGCAGTACTTC.

The gene calls are TRBV10-1 and TRBJ1-4, with D uncertain. Germline V lookup: CDR1 WNHNN, CDR2 SYGVQD (reference sequence). This CDR3 has 17 residues. Deletions cut 10 bases from V and 3 bases from J, with 24 bases between. The CDR3 DNA is TGCGCCACACCCCCTGATCCCGCCGGGTCCCCTAATGAAAAACTGTTTTTT. Residues: CATPPDPAGSPNEKLFF.

This rearrangement joins TRBV5-1 to TRBJ2-2; 11 nucleotides match TRBD1. Germline CDR1 SGHRS, CDR2 YFSETQ. J gave up 4 bases and V 6 bases, and 5 bases lay outside the gene matches. This CDR3 region has 15 residues. This CDR3 is CASISGTGGTGELFF. CDR3 sequence (DNA): TGCGCCAGCATCTCCGGGACAGGGGGCACCGGGGAGCTGTTTTTT. The full variable domain, with the rest looked up from reference TRBV5-1 and TRBJ2-2, is KAGVTQTPRYLIKTRGQQVTLSCSPISGHRSVSWYQQTPGQGLQFLFEYFSETQRNKGNFPGRFSGRQFSNSRSEMNVSTLELGDSALYLCASISGTGGTGELFFGEGSRLTVL.

The J gene is TRBJ2-2, the V gene TRBV6-5; 7 bases are a match to TRBD1. The germline V gene has CDR1 MNHEY and CDR2 SVGAGI. This CDR3 has 15 amino acids. J lost 4 bases, V lost 10 bases, and 12 bases had no gene match. Here the CDR3 DNA reads TGTGCCATCCTCATACAGGGGCGGAGCACCGGGGAGCTGTTTTTT. As protein: CAILIQGRSTGELFF.

The rearrangement joins TRBV6-5 to TRBJ2-3, with 7 bases matching TRBD2. The CDR3 length is 14 residues. Trimming cost V 8 bases and J 4 bases; bases outside gene matches: 9. Per germline, CDR1 MNHEY and CDR2 SVGAGI. Here the CDR3 reads CASYGRESPDTQYF. CDR3 nucleotide sequence: TGTGCCAGCTATGGGCGGGAGTCCCCAGATACGCAGTATTTT.

The rearrangement uses TRBV19 and TRBJ1-3; no definite D call. Germline CDR1 reads LNHDA; CDR2 reads SQIVND (reference sequence). V lost 2 bases, J lost 0 bases, and 11 bases lay in between. This CDR3 has 16 residues. The CDR3: CASSITVGSSGNTIYF. In DNA, the CDR3 is TGTGCCAGTAGTATAACGGTTGGGAGCTCTGGAAACACCATATATTTT. Complete variable domain (other parts from reference TRBV19 and TRBJ1-3): DGGITQSPKYLFRKEGQNVTLSCEQNLNHDAMYWYRQDPGQGLRLIYYSQIVNDFQKGDIAEGYSVSREKKESFPLTVTSAQKNPTAFYLCASSITVGSSGNTIYFGEGSWLTVV.

This chain uses TRBV27 with TRBJ2-7, with TRBD1 identical over 7 bases. Trimming took 6 bases from V and 0 from J; bases not matched to a gene: 5. The CDR3 sequence is 14 residues long. CDR1 and CDR2 from the germline V gene are MNHEY and SMNVEV (reference sequence). Here the CDR3 DNA reads TGTGCCAGCAGGCGTCCAGGGGGCTCCTACGAGCAGTACTTC. Translation: CASRRPGGSYEQYF.

CDR3 residues: CASSMGDRNRPSGNTIYF. The CDR3 DNA is TGTGCCAGTAGTATGGGCGACCGAAACAGACCTTCTGGAAACACCATATATTTT. The V call is TRBV19, the J call TRBJ1-3; D unresolved. Trimming took 3 bases from V and 1 from J, leaving 19 bases between them. From germline, CDR1 is LNHDA and CDR2 SQIVND (reference sequence). This CDR3 contains 18 residues.

V and J are TRBV3-1 (or the pseudogene TRBV3-2) and TRBJ1-5, with D uncertain. The CDR3 contains 15 residues. Germline CDR1 LGHDT, CDR2 YNNKEL (reference sequence). The V gene lost 1 base and the J gene lost 4 bases, with 11 bases spanning the gap. The CDR3 DNA follows: TGTGCCAGCAGCCAAGTTGCCTCATTGAATCAGCCCCAGCATTTT. Translating it yields CASSQVASLNQPQHF.

This clone appeared a few times. The chain joins TRBV2 to TRBJ1-1; no firm D call. The CDR3 totals 11 residues. Germline CDR1 SNHLY, CDR2 FYNNEI. Trimming took off 7 bases at V and 5 bases at J, with 8 bases between the two ends. CDR3 amino acids: CASTEGTEAFF. As DNA, the CDR3 is TGTGCCAGCACAGAGGGTACTGAAGCTTTCTTT. The entire variable domain, with the rest obtained from reference TRBV2 and TRBJ1-1, is as follows: EPEVTQTPSHQVTQMGQEVILRCVPISNHLYFYWYRQILGQKVEFLVSFYNNEISEKSEIFDDQFSVERPDGSNFTLKIRSTKLEDSAMYFCASTEGTEAFFGQGTRLTVV.

The V gene is TRBV14, the J gene TRBJ1-2; the D gene is possibly TRBD1 (6 bases). From germline, CDR1 is SGHDN and CDR2 FVKESK. There are 13 residues in the CDR3. The V and J ends lost 1 base and 8 bases respectively, with 11 bases between them. CDR3 in DNA: TGTGCCAGCAGCCAAGGCCCCAGGGGCGGCTACACCTTC. As protein: CASSQGPRGGYTF.

This chain uses TRBV14 with TRBJ2-1; 8 bases line up with TRBD2. The CDR3 sequence is 15 residues long. J was trimmed by 0 bases and V by 4 bases; bases with no gene match: 2. The V gene's germline CDR1 is SGHDN and CDR2 FVKESK. CDR3 amino acids: CASSRGGFSYNEQFF. The CDR3 region has the DNA TGTGCCAGCAGCCGCGGGGGGTTCTCCTACAATGAGCAGTTCTTC.

This chain uses TRBV7-2 with TRBJ1-1; D is unclear. V lost 1 base and J 4 bases, leaving 13 bases between the germline ends. Germline values: CDR1 SGHTA, CDR2 FQGNSA. The CDR3 is 15 residues long. The CDR3 coding sequence is TGTGCCAGCAGCTTAGAAAGCCAACTATTCACTGAAGCTTTCTTT. Protein product: CASSLESQLFTEAFF. The whole variable domain, filled in from reference TRBV7-2 and TRBJ1-1, reads GAGVSQSPSNKVTEKGKDVELRCDPISGHTALYWYRQSLGQGLEFLIYFQGNSAPDKSGLPSDRFSAERTGGSVSTLTIQRTQQEDSAVYLCASSLESQLFTEAFFGQGTRLTVV.

This rearrangement joins TRBV18 to TRBJ1-6, with D possibly TRBD1 on 5 matching bases. CDR1 and CDR2 from the germline V gene are KGHSH and LQKENI. Trimming removed 3 bases from V and 7 bases from J, with 13 bases in between. There are 15 residues in the CDR3. The CDR3 reads CASSPSEGRNSPLHF. As DNA, the CDR3 is TGTGCCAGCTCACCTTCGGAGGGGAGAAATTCACCCCTCCACTTT.

The CDR3 is CASSQGGAWRNIQYF. CDR3 nucleotides: TGTGCCAGCTCCCAGGGGGGGGCCTGGAGAAACATTCAGTACTTC. The rearrangement joins TRBV6-5 to TRBJ2-4; TRBD1 or TRBD2 may be the D gene (7 bases each). The CDR3 runs 15 residues. V shed 8 bases and J shed 6 bases, with 20 bases lying between them. Germline V gene data show CDR1 as MNHEY and CDR2 as SVGAGI.

This clone appeared once. The J gene is TRBJ2-7, the V gene TRBV3-1 (or the pseudogene TRBV3-2); D remains ambiguous. This CDR3 comprises 16 residues. The V end lost 2 bases, the J end lost 1 base, and 15 bases lay between the germline ends. CDR1 and CDR2 (germline): LGHDT, YNNKEL (reference sequence). For the CDR3, the DNA is TGTGCCAGCAGCCAAAAAACCGTATACCCTTCCTACGAGCAGTACTTC. Translated, it gives CASSQKTVYPSYEQYF.

The rearrangement links TRBV18 to TRBJ2-7; possibly TRBD2 for D (5 bases). This CDR3 has 12 amino acids. With 4 bases removed from V and 5 bases from J, the gap between germline ends came to 9 bases. Germline CDR1 is KGHSH and CDR2 is LQKENI. This chain's CDR3 is CASSRTGNEQYF. The CDR3 region has the DNA TGTGCCAGCTCACGTACGGGAAACGAGCAGTACTTC. Complete variable domain (other parts from reference TRBV18 and TRBJ2-7): NAGVMQNPRHLVRRRGQEARLRCSPMKGHSHVYWYRQLPEEGLKFMVYLQKENIIDESGMPKERFSAEFPKEGPSILRIQQVVRGDSAAYFCASSRTGNEQYFGPGTRLTVT.

This clone was counted only a few times. This rearrangement joins TRBV30 to TRBJ1-3, with a possible D match to TRBD1 (6 bases). The germline CDR1 and CDR2 sequences are GTSNPN and SVGIG (reference sequence). The CDR3 spans 16 residues. Trimming took off 0 bases at V and 0 bases at J, with 12 bases between the two ends. CDR3 residues: CAWSVSRGSSGNTIYF. For the CDR3, the DNA is TGTGCCTGGAGTGTTTCCAGGGGCAGCTCTGGAAACACCATATATTTT.

J is TRBJ2-2 and V is TRBV19; no clear D. Trimming shortened V by 2 bases and J by 7 bases, and 5 bases separated the two germline ends. The germline CDR1 and CDR2 sequences are LNHDA and SQIVND (reference sequence). This CDR3 contains 12 residues. Here the CDR3 DNA reads TGTGCCAGTAGTATATATATCGGGGAGCTGTTTTTT. Amino acid sequence: CASSIYIGELFF.

CDR3 amino acids: CASEALAGGLLSPGEQYF. CDR3 in DNA: TGCGCCAGCGAGGCGCTAGCGGGAGGGCTCCTCAGTCCGGGGGAGCAGTACTTC. The rearrangement joins TRBV5-1 to TRBJ2-7; TRBD2 agrees at 12 bases. The CDR3 is 18 residues long. The V segment lost 7 bases and the J segment 7 bases; nucleotides outside the gene matches: 21. Germline values: CDR1 SGHRS, CDR2 YFSETQ.

This clone has a handful of counts. The genes are TRBV5-1 and TRBJ2-7, with 11 positions matching TRBD2. V shed 3 bases, J shed 3 bases, and the junction held 14 bases outside the gene matches. The germline V gene has CDR1 SGHRS and CDR2 YFSETQ. The CDR3 has 18 amino acids. CDR3 amino acids: CASSSFGTSGSQFYEQYF. The CDR3 DNA sequence: TGCGCCAGCAGCTCCTTCGGAACTAGCGGGAGTCAATTCTACGAGCAGTACTTC. Full variable domain (rest looked up from reference TRBV5-1 and TRBJ2-7): KAGVTQTPRYLIKTRGQQVTLSCSPISGHRSVSWYQQTPGQGLQFLFEYFSETQRNKGNFPGRFSGRQFSNSRSEMNVSTLELGDSALYLCASSSFGTSGSQFYEQYFGPGTRLTVT.

As DNA, the CDR3 is TGTGCCAGTAGGGACACAGGGAATAGCAATCAGCCCCAGCATTTT. Protein sequence: CASRDTGNSNQPQHF. The V and J genes are TRBV19 and TRBJ1-5, with a weak D call TRBD1 (6 bases). The germline V gene encodes CDR1 LNHDA and CDR2 SQIVND (reference sequence). Trimming removed 6 bases at V and 0 bases at J, with 12 bases between. This CDR3 is 15 amino acids long.

The gene calls are TRBV28 and TRBJ2-7; 7 bases align to TRBD2. The V gene end was trimmed by 7 bases and the J gene end by 3 bases; junction bases not matched to a gene: 12. The CDR3 runs to 15 residues. Germline V lookup: CDR1 MDHEN, CDR2 SYDVKM. The CDR3 region is CASTPRSGVVYEQYF. CDR3 in DNA: TGTGCCAGCACCCCCAGGAGCGGGGTTGTCTACGAGCAGTACTTC.

V usage is TRBV2 and J usage is TRBJ2-3; TRBD1 aligns across 9 bases. J gave up 2 bases and V 3 bases, and 3 bases lay outside the gene matches. The CDR3 extends over 15 amino acids. Germline loops: CDR1 SNHLY, CDR2 FYNNEI. The chain's CDR3 is CASSEGQGTTDTQYF. CDR3 bases: TGTGCCAGCAGTGAGGGACAGGGCACCACAGATACGCAGTATTTT.

In the case of this clone: This same CDR3 is encoded by further DNA sequences in the sample. This rearrangement joins TRBV7-9 to TRBJ2-2, with D possibly being TRBD1 (5 bases). There are 14 residues in the CDR3. Germline V gene sequence: CDR1 SEHNR, CDR2 FQNEAQ (reference sequence). The V gene lost 1 base and the J gene lost 5 bases, with 8 bases spanning the gap. CDR3 bases: TGTGCCAGCAGCTTAGGGGGCTCTACCGGGGAGCTGTTTTTT. This encodes CASSLGGSTGELFF.

This rearrangement joins TRBV2 to TRBJ2-2; 7 bases align to TRBD1. The CDR3 has 15 residues. Trimming removed 2 bases from V and 6 bases from J; junction bases left unmatched: 6. CDR1 and CDR2 (germline): SNHLY, FYNNEI. Here the CDR3 DNA reads TGTGCCAGCAGTGAATTGGCCAGGGGGTCCGGGGAGCTGTTTTTT. This encodes CASSELARGSGELFF. Using reference TRBV2 and TRBJ2-2 for the parts outside the CDR3, the full variable domain is EPEVTQTPSHQVTQMGQEVILRCVPISNHLYFYWYRQILGQKVEFLVSFYNNEISEKSEIFDDQFSVERPDGSNFTLKIRSTKLEDSAMYFCASSELARGSGELFFGEGSRLTVL.

CDR3 bases: TGCAGCGTTGTGAGGGGGGCAGATACGCAGTATTTT. Encoded protein: CSVVRGADTQYF. V usage is TRBV29-1 and J usage is TRBJ2-3; the D call may be TRBD1 or TRBD2 (6 bases each). Germline CDR1 SQVTM, CDR2 ANQGSEA. V gave up 4 bases and J gave up 4 bases, with 9 bases separating them. The CDR3 covers 12 residues.

The chain combines TRBV24-1 with TRBJ2-6; 7 positions agree with TRBD1. V gave up 7 bases and J gave up 2 bases; unmatched junction bases: 10. The CDR3 length is 17 residues. Germline values: CDR1 KGHDR, CDR2 SFDVKD. The CDR3 DNA follows: TGTGCCACCAGCCACGACAGGGCCAGCGCTGGGGCCAACGTCCTGACTTTC. Encoded protein: CATSHDRASAGANVLTF.

The chain recombines TRBV9 with TRBJ2-5, with TRBD1 as a possible D gene (7 bases). Germline CDR1 SGDLS, CDR2 YYNGEE. V lost 1 base to trimming and J lost 5 bases, with 15 bases between them. The CDR3 consists of 15 residues. The CDR3 sequence is CASSVSGGGMETQYF. Written as DNA, the CDR3 is TGTGCCAGCAGCGTAAGTGGAGGGGGCATGGAGACCCAGTACTTC.

This chain uses TRBV7-3 with TRBJ2-2; D tentatively reads TRBD1 or TRBD2 (6 bases each). V was clipped by 5 bases and J by 4 bases, with 11 bases between them. This CDR3 is built from 14 residues. Germline CDR1 is SGHTA and CDR2 is FQGTGA. The CDR3 sequence is CASSRGTPTGELFF. Written as DNA, the CDR3 is TGTGCCAGCAGCCGCGGGACACCCACCGGGGAGCTGTTTTTT.

The table lists this clone with a count of one. V is TRBV6-2 or TRBV6-3 and J is TRBJ2-7; D tentatively reads TRBD1 or TRBD2 (6 bases each). Trimming cost V 2 bases and J 0 bases, with 11 bases left between them. Germline V gene sequence: CDR1 MNHEY, CDR2 SVGEGT. The CDR3 sequence is 15 residues long. DNA of the CDR3: TGTGCCAGCAGTTACCTGTGGGGGGCCTCCTACGAGCAGTACTTC. Translated: CASSYLWGASYEQYF.